The 8 T cell receptor beta chains listed next were all sequenced from one sample in a study of CD8 T cells in Susac syndrome. RNA totalling roughly 0.5 to 1 ug underwent reverse transcription with random hexamers. TCRdb processed the immunoSEQ multiplex PCR reads anew with MiXCR; each CDR3 protein has one entry. The repertoire holds a few hundred thousand distinct CDR3 sequences, with approximately 85% as singletons. The sample taken for sequencing was CD8+ T cells from PBMCs. The receptor source for this set is a human donor with multiple sclerosis.

V usage is TRBV11-2 and J usage is TRBJ2-2, with TRBD2 matching over 9 bases. CDR3 length: 15 residues. Looked up from germline, CDR1 is SGHAT and CDR2 is FQNNGV. The ends lost 6 bases at V and 6 bases at J; junction bases unmatched: 8. CDR3 nucleotide sequence: TGTGCCAGCAGGACAATAGCGGGAGACGCCGGGGAGCTGTTTTTT. Translated, it gives CASRTIAGDAGELFF. Combining the CDR3 with reference TRBV11-2 and TRBJ2-2 gives the whole variable domain EAGVAQSPRYKIIEKRQSVAFWCNPISGHATLYWYQQILGQGPKLLIQFQNNGVVDDSQLPKDRFSAERLKGVDSTLKIQPAKLEDSAVYLCASRTIAGDAGELFFGEGSRLTVL.

The chain joins TRBV6-1 to TRBJ2-7, with D possibly matching TRBD1 (6 bases). Trimming removed 8 bases from V and 1 base from J, with 9 bases in between. CDR3 length: 12 amino acids. Germline CDR1 and CDR2: MNHNS and SASEGT. CDR3 sequence reads: CASWGQSYEQYF. The CDR3 DNA follows: TGTGCCAGCTGGGGACAATCCTACGAGCAGTACTTC.

The sample holds one count of this clonotype. The chain is built from TRBV5-1 and TRBJ2-3; 7 bases line up with TRBD2. V trimming: 1 base; J trimming: 1 base; junction bases outside the gene matches: 6. The germline V gene encodes CDR1 SGHRS and CDR2 YFSETQ. This CDR3 region has 16 residues. CDR3 DNA: TGCGCCAGCAGCTTGATTGAGGGAGGGCGCACAGATACGCAGTATTTT. Amino acids: CASSLIEGGRTDTQYF.

The chain carries TRBV11-1 and TRBJ2-2; 9 nucleotides line up with TRBD2. The germline CDR1 and CDR2 sequences are SGHAT and FQDESV (reference sequence). This CDR3 region has 21 residues. V lost 7 bases to trimming and J lost 5 bases; unmatched junction nucleotides: 26. In DNA form, the CDR3 reads TGTGCCAGCACCATACCCACACGGCCGACTCGCGGGGGGGCCTGGACCGGGGAGCTGTTTTTT. The encoded protein is CASTIPTRPTRGGAWTGELFF.

The rearrangement joins TRBV3-1 to TRBJ2-1; the D gene could be TRBD1 or TRBD2 (5 bases each). The germline V gene has CDR1 LGHDT and CDR2 YNNKEL (reference sequence). The CDR3 contains 14 residues. The V end was cut by 4 bases, the J end by 4 bases, with 11 bases between. The CDR3, as DNA: TGTGCCAGCAGCCCTATGGGACCGTACAATGAGCAGTTCTTC. Translated: CASSPMGPYNEQFF.

The CDR3 coding sequence is TGTGCCAGCAATAGACTAGCGGGGGGGCAAGAGACCCAGTACTTC. Translation gives CASNRLAGGQETQYF. The chain carries TRBV6-5 and TRBJ2-5, with 14 bases lining up with TRBD2. The CDR3 is 15 residues long. The trim removed 7 bases at V and 2 bases at J, leaving 3 bases unmatched. Germline V gene sequence: CDR1 MNHEY, CDR2 SVGAGI.

The V and J genes are TRBV20-1 and TRBJ1-3; the D is unclear. The germline V gene has CDR1 DFQATT and CDR2 SNEGSKA (reference sequence). Trimming stripped 5 bases from V and 4 bases from J, with 12 bases between. There are 13 residues in the CDR3. The CDR3: CSAYDTDGNTIYF. CDR3 DNA: TGCAGTGCTTACGACACCGACGGAAACACCATATATTTT.

The V gene is TRBV12-3 or TRBV12-4, the J gene TRBJ1-5; D not certain. Between the trimmed V and J ends, which lost 3 bases and 0 bases, there was a span of 12 bases. CDR3 size: 16 residues. DNA for the CDR3: TGTGCCAGCAGTTTTGGGTTCCCTTATAGCAATCAGCCCCAGCATTTT. Encoded protein: CASSFGFPYSNQPQHF.